The 12 T cell receptor beta chains in this list originate from one sample, sequenced in a study of CD8 T cells in ankylosing spondylitis. TCRdb re-derived calls from the 5' RACE reads in MiXCR, one entry per CDR3 protein. This sample has 270,000 or so distinct CDR3 sequences; about 20% occur once, and the top ten carry less than 35%. The source material was blood, either unsorted or a sorted T cell fraction (not recorded which). Every receptor here comes from a male donor with ankylosing spondylitis or in good health (not recorded which).

V gene TRBV21-1 combines with J gene TRBJ2-7; no check of the table's D call, TRBD2, against the DNA was made. TRBV21-1 is recorded as a pseudogene. This CDR3 region has 19 residues. CDR3: CASSPGGAGTSGNTYEQYF. CDR3 DNA: TGTGCCAGCAGCCCAGGGGGGGCTGGGACTAGCGGAAACACCTACGAGCAGTACTTC.

This clonotype was seen more than once but under ten times. The chain carries TRBV4-1 and TRBJ2-7; D remains ambiguous. The CDR3 has 14 residues. V lost 1 base, J lost 0 bases, and 7 bases lay in between. The germline V gene has CDR1 MGHRA and CDR2 YSYEKL. CDR3 in DNA: TGCGCCAGCAGCCAAGGCCCCAGCTCCTACGAGCAGTACTTC. Its protein is CASSQGPSSYEQYF.

The chain links TRBV4-3 to TRBJ2-7; 9 bases are a match to TRBD2. V lost 1 base and J lost 3; bases outside the gene matches: 4. From germline, CDR1 is LGHNA and CDR2 YSLEER. This CDR3 is built from 15 residues. The chain's CDR3 is CASSQVSGSYYEQYF. DNA for the CDR3: TGCGCCAGCAGCCAAGTTAGCGGGAGCTACTACGAGCAGTACTTC.

V gene TRBV3-1 combines with J gene TRBJ2-7; no clear D. Trimming left V 0 bases short and J 2 bases short, with 14 bases between. In germline, CDR1 is LGHDT, CDR2 YNNKEL (reference sequence). This CDR3 spans 16 amino acids. CDR3 nucleotide sequence: TGTGCCAGCAGCCAAGATCGGTCGTTCGCAACCTACGAGCAGTACTTC. It yields the protein CASSQDRSFATYEQYF.

V and J are TRBV12-3 or TRBV12-4 and TRBJ2-3; D possibly matches TRBD1 or TRBD2 (6 bases each). V lost 2 bases and J lost 2, with 17 bases in between. The CDR3 totals 17 residues. The CDR3, as DNA: TGTGCCAGCAGTTTAAGGGGGGAGGTATACCTCACAGATACGCAGTATTTT. Translation: CASSLRGEVYLTDTQYF.

This clonotype appeared a single time. The rearrangement links TRBV3-1 to TRBJ2-7; 12 bases agree with TRBD2. With 0 bases clipped from V and 8 bases from J, the junction kept 2 bases outside the gene matches. This CDR3 is built from 14 residues. Germline CDR1 is LGHDT and CDR2 is YNNKEL (reference sequence). CDR3 sequence: CASSQEGLAGKQYF. The CDR3 DNA reads TGTGCCAGCAGCCAAGAAGGACTAGCGGGAAAGCAGTACTTC.

This clonotype occurred a few times. The chain uses TRBV12-3 or TRBV12-4 and TRBJ2-2, with no clear D. The CDR3 loop spans 13 amino acids. The V end lost 5 bases, the J end lost 4 bases, and 8 bases lay between the germline ends. CDR3 nucleotide sequence: TGTGCCAGCAGTGCGACCGGCACCGGGGAGCTGTTTTTT. Translation gives CASSATGTGELFF.

This clonotype was seen only a few times. The genes are TRBV5-1 and TRBJ2-1; 8 positions match TRBD1. Germline lookup yields CDR1 SGHRS and CDR2 YFSETQ. This CDR3 has 15 residues. Losses at the gene ends were 4 bases for V and 2 bases for J; bases not matched to a gene: 5. The CDR3 here is CASSHDRGTYNEQFF. The CDR3 DNA reads TGCGCCAGCAGCCACGACAGGGGCACCTACAATGAGCAGTTCTTC.

The chain combines TRBV9 with TRBJ2-3, with 7 bases identical to TRBD1. The CDR3 consists of 16 residues. After removal of 4 bases from V and 0 bases from J, the junction contained 8 bases not matched to a gene. Germline V gene lookup returns CDR1 SGDLS and CDR2 YYNGEE. CDR3 residues: CASSPGTVASTDTQYF. CDR3 in DNA: TGTGCCAGCAGCCCCGGGACAGTCGCTAGCACAGATACGCAGTATTTT.

This clonotype was found a few times. The chain uses TRBV12-3 or TRBV12-4 and TRBJ2-7; D might be TRBD1 (5 bases). V was cut by 6 bases and J by 3 bases, with 15 bases left in between. The CDR3 totals 14 residues. This CDR3 reads CASSPWGTIYEQYF. The CDR3 DNA reads TGTGCCAGCAGCCCCTGGGGCACTATCTACGAGCAGTACTTC.

The rearrangement joins TRBV12-3 or TRBV12-4 to TRBJ2-7, with D hard to call. The V gene lost 2 bases and the J gene lost 2 bases, with 10 bases spanning the gap. This CDR3 has 14 amino acids. CDR3 in DNA: TGTGCCAGCAGTTTAACCTTAGGGACCTACGAGCAGTACTTC. Residues: CASSLTLGTYEQYF.

CDR3 nucleotides: TGTGCCAGCAGTTCTCGTGGGCAATACGAGCAGTACTTC. As protein: CASSSRGQYEQYF. V gene TRBV27 combines with J gene TRBJ2-7; no definite D call. The V end was cut by 4 bases, the J end by 4 bases, with 11 bases between. CDR3 length: 13 amino acids. Germline CDR1 MNHEY, CDR2 SMNVEV (reference sequence).